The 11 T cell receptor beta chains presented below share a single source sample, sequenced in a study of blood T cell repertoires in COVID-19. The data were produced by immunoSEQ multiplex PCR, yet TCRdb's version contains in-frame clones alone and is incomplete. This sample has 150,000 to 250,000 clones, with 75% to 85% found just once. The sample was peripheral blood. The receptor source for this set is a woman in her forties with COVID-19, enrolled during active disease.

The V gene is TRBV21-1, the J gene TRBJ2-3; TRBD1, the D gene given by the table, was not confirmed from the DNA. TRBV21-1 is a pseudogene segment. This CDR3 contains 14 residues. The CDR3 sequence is CASSRDRGSDTQYF. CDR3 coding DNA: TGTGCCAGCAGCCGGGACAGGGGGTCAGATACGCAGTATTTT.

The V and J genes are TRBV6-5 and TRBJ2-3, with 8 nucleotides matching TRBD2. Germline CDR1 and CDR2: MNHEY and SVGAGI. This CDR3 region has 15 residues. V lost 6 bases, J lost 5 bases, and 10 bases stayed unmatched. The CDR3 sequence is CASRTGLAGQDTQYF. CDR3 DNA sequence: TGTGCCAGCAGAACGGGTCTAGCGGGTCAAGATACGCAGTATTTT.

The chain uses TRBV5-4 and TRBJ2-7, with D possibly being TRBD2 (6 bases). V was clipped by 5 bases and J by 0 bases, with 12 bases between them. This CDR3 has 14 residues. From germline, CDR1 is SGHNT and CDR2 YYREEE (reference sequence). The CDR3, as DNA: TGTGCCAGCAGATTAGCCGGGGGCTCCTACGAGCAGTACTTC. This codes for CASRLAGGSYEQYF. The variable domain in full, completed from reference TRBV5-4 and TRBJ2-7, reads ETGVTQSPTHLIKTRGQQVTLRCSSQSGHNTVSWYQQALGQGPQFIFQYYREEENGRGNFPPRFSGLQFPNYSSELNVNALELDDSALYLCASRLAGGSYEQYFGPGTRLTVT.

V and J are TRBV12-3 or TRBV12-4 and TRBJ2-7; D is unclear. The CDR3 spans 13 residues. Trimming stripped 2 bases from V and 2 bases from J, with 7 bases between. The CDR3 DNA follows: TGTGCCAGCAGTTTATTAGAAGCCTACGAGCAGTACTTC. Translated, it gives CASSLLEAYEQYF.

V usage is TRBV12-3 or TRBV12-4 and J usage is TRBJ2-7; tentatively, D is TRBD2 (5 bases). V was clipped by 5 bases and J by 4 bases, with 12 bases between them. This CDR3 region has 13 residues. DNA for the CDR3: TGTGCCAGCAGTCTGCTCGGGGTGTACGAGCAGTACTTC. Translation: CASSLLGVYEQYF.

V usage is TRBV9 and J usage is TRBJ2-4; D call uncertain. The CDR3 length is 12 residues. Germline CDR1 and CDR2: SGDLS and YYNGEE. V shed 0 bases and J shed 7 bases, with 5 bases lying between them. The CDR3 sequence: CASSVVGNIQYF. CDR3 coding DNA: TGTGCCAGCAGCGTAGTCGGGAACATTCAGTACTTC.

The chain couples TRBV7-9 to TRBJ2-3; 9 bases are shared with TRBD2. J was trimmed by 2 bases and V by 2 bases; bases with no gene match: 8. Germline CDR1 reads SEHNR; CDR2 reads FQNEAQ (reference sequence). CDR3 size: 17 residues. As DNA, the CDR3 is TGTGCCAGCAGCTTAAAGGTAGCGGGGGCCTTCACAGATACGCAGTATTTT. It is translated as CASSLKVAGAFTDTQYF.

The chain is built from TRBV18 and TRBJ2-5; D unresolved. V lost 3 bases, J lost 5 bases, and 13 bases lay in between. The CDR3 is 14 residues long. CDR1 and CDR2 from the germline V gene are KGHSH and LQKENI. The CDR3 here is CASSPKMWQETQYF. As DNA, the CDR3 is TGTGCCAGCTCACCTAAAATGTGGCAGGAGACCCAGTACTTC.

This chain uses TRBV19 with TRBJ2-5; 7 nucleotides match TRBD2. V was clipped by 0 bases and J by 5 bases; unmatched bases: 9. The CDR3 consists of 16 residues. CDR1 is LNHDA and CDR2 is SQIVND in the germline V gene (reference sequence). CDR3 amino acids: CASSIDGGSASETQYF. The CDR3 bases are TGTGCCAGTAGTATAGACGGGGGGTCCGCGTCCGAGACCCAGTACTTC.

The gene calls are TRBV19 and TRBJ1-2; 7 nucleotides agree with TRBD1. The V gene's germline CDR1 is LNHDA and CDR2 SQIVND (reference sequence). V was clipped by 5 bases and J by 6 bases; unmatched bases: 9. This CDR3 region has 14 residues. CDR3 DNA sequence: TGTGCCAGTAGTCCGACAGGGAAGAAGGATGGCTACACCTTC. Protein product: CASSPTGKKDGYTF.

DNA for the CDR3: TGTGCCAGCAGGCAACAGGGGGATACTGAAGCTTTCTTT. The encoded protein is CASRQQGDTEAFF. The chain carries TRBV5-5 and TRBJ1-1; 8 nucleotides align to TRBD1. CDR3 length: 13 residues. V shed 5 bases, J shed 5 bases, and the junction held 5 bases outside the gene matches. Germline V gene data show CDR1 as SGHKS and CDR2 as YYEKEE (reference sequence).